The next 13 T cell receptor beta chains were all read from a single sample in a study of control samples from healthy donors and cancer patients. Produced via immunoSEQ multiplex PCR; TCRdb's table is partial and in-frame only. The table shows 150,000 or so clones, with over 85% occurring only once. Sequenced input: blood. The receptor set was obtained from a man between 18 and 29 years old in good health.

This chain connects TRBV30 to TRBJ2-7; 7 bases align to TRBD2. The V segment lost 2 bases and the J segment 6 bases; nucleotides outside the gene matches: 13. Germline loops: CDR1 GTSNPN, CDR2 SVGIG (reference sequence). The CDR3 spans 15 residues. CDR3 residues: CAWSQLGGLKSEQYF. As DNA, the CDR3 is TGTGCCTGGAGTCAATTGGGGGGGTTGAAGAGCGAGCAGTACTTC.

This sequence joins TRBV5-1 and TRBJ1-3; tentatively, D is TRBD1 (6 bases). Trimming removed 2 bases at V and 0 bases at J, with 9 bases between. The CDR3 consists of 15 residues. CDR1 is SGHRS, CDR2 YFSETQ, per germline. The CDR3 is CASSFGQRSGNTIYF. CDR3 DNA sequence: TGCGCCAGCAGCTTTGGACAGCGCTCTGGAAACACCATATATTTT.

The rearrangement links TRBV13 to TRBJ2-1, with D perhaps TRBD2 (5 bases). The CDR3 sequence is 15 residues long. V lost 0 bases and J lost 5, with 11 bases in between. Germline V gives CDR1 PRHDT, CDR2 FYEKMQ (reference sequence). This chain's CDR3 is CASSLGAGGNNEQFF. As DNA, the CDR3 is TGTGCCAGCAGCTTAGGGGCGGGCGGCAACAATGAGCAGTTCTTC.

The chain uses TRBV19 and TRBJ2-1; 8 bases are shared with TRBD2. The CDR3 has 14 residues. J was trimmed by 6 bases and V by 3 bases; bases with no gene match: 4. CDR1 and CDR2 from the germline V gene are LNHDA and SQIVND (reference sequence). CDR3 nucleotides: TGTGCCAGTAGTATCCGGGGGGGCCCCAATGAGCAGTTCTTC. It encodes CASSIRGGPNEQFF.

This sequence joins TRBV30 and TRBJ1-1; TRBD1 might be the D (6 bases). Germline loops: CDR1 GTSNPN, CDR2 SVGIG (reference sequence). V was cut by 2 bases and J by 8 bases, with 18 bases left in between. The CDR3 is 14 residues long. CDR3 sequence (DNA): TGTGCCTGGAGTCCAGGGGACCCCTTGGGGGAAGCTTTCTTT. This translates into CAWSPGDPLGEAFF.

Only a few counts were recorded for this clone. The chain carries TRBV11-1 and TRBJ2-3; D is possibly TRBD2 (6 bases). Trimming shortened V by 3 bases and J by 1 base, and 11 bases separated the two germline ends. The germline V gene encodes CDR1 SGHAT and CDR2 FQDESV (reference sequence). This CDR3 is built from 15 residues. The CDR3 loop reads CASSLWRGGTDTQYF. The DNA for the CDR3 is TGTGCCAGCAGCTTGTGGCGGGGTGGCACAGATACGCAGTATTTT.

This chain links TRBV9 with TRBJ1-4; no definite D call. Germline V lookup: CDR1 SGDLS, CDR2 YYNGEE. V lost 3 bases to trimming and J lost 3 bases, with 6 bases between them. CDR3 length equals 13 residues. The CDR3 DNA is TGTGCCAGCAGCGCCAAGCCTAATGAAAAACTGTTTTTT. Protein product: CASSAKPNEKLFF.

CDR3 loop: CASSVAVRNYGYTF. The CDR3 nucleotides read TGTGCCAGCAGCGTAGCGGTCAGAAACTATGGCTACACCTTC. The chain recombines TRBV9 with TRBJ1-2; D uncertain. The V gene's germline CDR1 is SGDLS and CDR2 YYNGEE. Between the trimmed V and J ends, which lost 0 bases and 2 bases, there was a span of 8 bases. CDR3 length equals 14 residues.

This chain joins TRBV6-5 and TRBJ1-2, with a tentative D call TRBD1 (5 bases). CDR1 is MNHEY, CDR2 SVGAGI, per germline. This CDR3 has 14 amino acids. With 5 bases removed from V and 0 bases from J, the gap between germline ends came to 10 bases. The CDR3 loop reads CASSRGGANYGYTF. Written as DNA, the CDR3 is TGTGCCAGCAGTCGGGGCGGAGCTAACTATGGCTACACCTTC.

The chain couples TRBV29-1 to TRBJ2-1; 11 bases are shared with TRBD1. V was clipped by 3 bases and J by 5 bases; unmatched bases: 3. There are 14 residues in the CDR3. The germline V gene has CDR1 SQVTM and CDR2 ANQGSEA. The CDR3 reads CSVDGTGGHNEQFF. The CDR3 nucleotides are TGCAGCGTTGATGGGACAGGGGGTCACAATGAGCAGTTCTTC.

The chain has TRBV12-3 or TRBV12-4 and TRBJ1-2; TRBD1 might be the D (6 bases). The CDR3 length is 12 residues. Trimming left V 11 bases short and J 1 base short, with 11 bases between. The chain's CDR3 is CAAGAFNYGYTF. CDR3 nucleotides: TGTGCCGCAGGGGCTTTTAACTATGGCTACACCTTC.

The V call is TRBV13, the J call TRBJ1-1; D gene unclear. The CDR3 is 16 residues long. The ends were cut back, 4 bases at V and 1 base at J, with 16 bases in the middle. Germline CDR1 and CDR2: PRHDT and FYEKMQ (reference sequence). CDR3 DNA: TGTGCCAGCAGCTCGGCTTTTCCGGGCCCGAACACTGAAGCTTTCTTT. Protein: CASSSAFPGPNTEAFF.

This chain links TRBV4-3 with TRBJ2-7, with TRBD2 matching 12 bases. The germline V gene has CDR1 LGHNA and CDR2 YSLEER. The ends lost 4 bases at V and 5 bases at J; junction bases unmatched: 9. The length of the CDR3 is 16 residues. The CDR3 spells CASSPLLAGGVHEQYF. For the CDR3, the DNA is TGCGCCAGCAGCCCCCTTCTAGCGGGAGGGGTCCACGAGCAGTACTTC.